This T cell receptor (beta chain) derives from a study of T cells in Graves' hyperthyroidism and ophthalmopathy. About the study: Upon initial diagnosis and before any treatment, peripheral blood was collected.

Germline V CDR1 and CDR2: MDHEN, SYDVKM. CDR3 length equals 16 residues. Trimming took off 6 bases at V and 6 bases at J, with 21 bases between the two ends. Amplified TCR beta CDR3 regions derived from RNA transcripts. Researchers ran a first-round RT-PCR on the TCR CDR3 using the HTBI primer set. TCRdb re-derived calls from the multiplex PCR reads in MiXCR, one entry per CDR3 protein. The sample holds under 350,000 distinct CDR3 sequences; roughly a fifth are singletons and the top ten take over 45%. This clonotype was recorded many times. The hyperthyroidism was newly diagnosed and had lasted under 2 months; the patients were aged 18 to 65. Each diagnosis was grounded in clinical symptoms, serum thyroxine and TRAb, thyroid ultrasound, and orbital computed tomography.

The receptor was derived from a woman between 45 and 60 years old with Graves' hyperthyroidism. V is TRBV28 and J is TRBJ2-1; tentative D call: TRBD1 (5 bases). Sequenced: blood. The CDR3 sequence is CASRGQTALLGNEQFF. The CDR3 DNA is TGTGCCAGCAGAGGCCAGACAGCCCTCCTTGGCAATGAGCAGTTCTTC.